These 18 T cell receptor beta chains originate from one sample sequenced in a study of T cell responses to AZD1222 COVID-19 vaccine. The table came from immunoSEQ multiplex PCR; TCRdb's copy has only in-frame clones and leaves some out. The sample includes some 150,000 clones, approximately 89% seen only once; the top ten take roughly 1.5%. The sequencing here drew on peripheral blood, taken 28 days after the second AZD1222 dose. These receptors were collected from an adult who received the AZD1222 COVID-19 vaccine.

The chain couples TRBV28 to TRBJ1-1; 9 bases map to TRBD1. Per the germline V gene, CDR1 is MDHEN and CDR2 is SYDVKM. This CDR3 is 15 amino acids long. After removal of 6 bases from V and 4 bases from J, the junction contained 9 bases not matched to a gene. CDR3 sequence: CASSLYDRGGTEAFF. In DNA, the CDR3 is TGTGCCAGCAGCTTGTACGACAGGGGGGGCACTGAAGCTTTCTTT.

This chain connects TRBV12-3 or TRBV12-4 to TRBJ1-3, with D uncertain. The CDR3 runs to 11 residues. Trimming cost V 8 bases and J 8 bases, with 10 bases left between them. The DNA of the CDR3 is TGTGCCAGCTTACAGAGGGACACCATATATTTT. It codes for CASLQRDTIYF.

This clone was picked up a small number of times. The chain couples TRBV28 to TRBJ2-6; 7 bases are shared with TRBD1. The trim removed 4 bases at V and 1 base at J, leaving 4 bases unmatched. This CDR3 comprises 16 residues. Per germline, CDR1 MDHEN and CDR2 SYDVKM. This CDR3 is CASSSTGVSGANVLTF. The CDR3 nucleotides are TGTGCCAGCAGTTCTACAGGGGTTTCTGGGGCCAACGTCCTGACTTTC. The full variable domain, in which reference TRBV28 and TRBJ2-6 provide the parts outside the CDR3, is DVKVTQSSRYLVKRTGEKVFLECVQDMDHENMFWYRQDPGLGLRLIYFSYDVKMKEKGDIPEGYSVSREKKERFSLILESASTNQTSMYLCASSSTGVSGANVLTFGAGSRLTVL.

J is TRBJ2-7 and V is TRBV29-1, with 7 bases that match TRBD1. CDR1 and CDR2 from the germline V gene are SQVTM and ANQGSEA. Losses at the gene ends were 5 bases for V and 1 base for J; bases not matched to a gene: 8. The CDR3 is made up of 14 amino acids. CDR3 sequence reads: CSVRGDSLSYEQYF. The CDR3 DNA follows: TGCAGCGTTCGAGGGGACAGTCTTTCCTACGAGCAGTACTTC.

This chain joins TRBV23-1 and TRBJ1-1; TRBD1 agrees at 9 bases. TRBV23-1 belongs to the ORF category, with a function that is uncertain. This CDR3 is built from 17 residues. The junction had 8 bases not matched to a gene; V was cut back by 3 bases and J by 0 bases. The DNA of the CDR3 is TGCGCCAGCAGTCACCCCGGGACAGGGCTAATGAACACTGAAGCTTTCTTT. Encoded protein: CASSHPGTGLMNTEAFF.

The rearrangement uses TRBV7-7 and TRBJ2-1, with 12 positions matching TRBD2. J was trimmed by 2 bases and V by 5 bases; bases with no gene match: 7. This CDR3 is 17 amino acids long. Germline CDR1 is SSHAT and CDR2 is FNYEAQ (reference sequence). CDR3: CASSPTSGSRPYNEQFF. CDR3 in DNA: TGTGCCAGCAGCCCGACTAGCGGGAGTAGACCCTACAATGAGCAGTTCTTC.

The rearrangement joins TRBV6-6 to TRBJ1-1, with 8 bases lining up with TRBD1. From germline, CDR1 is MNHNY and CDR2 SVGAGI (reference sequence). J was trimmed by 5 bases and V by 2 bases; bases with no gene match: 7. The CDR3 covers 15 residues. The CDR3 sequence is CASSYTGQGLTEAFF. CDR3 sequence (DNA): TGTGCCAGCAGTTACACTGGACAGGGATTGACTGAAGCTTTCTTT.

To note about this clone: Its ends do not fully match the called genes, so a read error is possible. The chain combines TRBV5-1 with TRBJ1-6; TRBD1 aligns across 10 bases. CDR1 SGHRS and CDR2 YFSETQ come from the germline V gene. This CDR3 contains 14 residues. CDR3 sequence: CASRLDRGNSPLHF. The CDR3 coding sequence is TGCGCCAGCAGGTTGGACAGGGGGAATTCACCCCTCCACTTT.

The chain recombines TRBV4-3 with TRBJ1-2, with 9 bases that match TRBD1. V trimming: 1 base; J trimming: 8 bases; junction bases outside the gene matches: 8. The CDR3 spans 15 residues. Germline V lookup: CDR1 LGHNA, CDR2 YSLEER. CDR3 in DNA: TGCGCCAGCAGCCAAGGCTTACAGGGGGCAGGCGGCTACACCTTC. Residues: CASSQGLQGAGGYTF.

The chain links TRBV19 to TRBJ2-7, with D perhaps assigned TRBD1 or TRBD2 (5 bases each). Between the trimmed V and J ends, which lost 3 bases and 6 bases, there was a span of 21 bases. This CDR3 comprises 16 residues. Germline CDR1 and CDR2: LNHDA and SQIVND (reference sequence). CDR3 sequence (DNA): TGTGCCAGTAGTATGTCGGGGCAAGGGGCTCAAGGCGAGCAGTACTTC. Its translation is CASSMSGQGAQGEQYF.

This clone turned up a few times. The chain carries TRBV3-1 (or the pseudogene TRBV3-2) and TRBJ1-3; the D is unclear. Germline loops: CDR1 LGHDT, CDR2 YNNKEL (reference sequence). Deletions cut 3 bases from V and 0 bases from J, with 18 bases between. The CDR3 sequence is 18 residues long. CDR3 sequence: CASSHRVDAGSSGNTIYF. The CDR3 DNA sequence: TGTGCCAGCAGCCATAGGGTTGACGCCGGGAGCTCTGGAAACACCATATATTTT.

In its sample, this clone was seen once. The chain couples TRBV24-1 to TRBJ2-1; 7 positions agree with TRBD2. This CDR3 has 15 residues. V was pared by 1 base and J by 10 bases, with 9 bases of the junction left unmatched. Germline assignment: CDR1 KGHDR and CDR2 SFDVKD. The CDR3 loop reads CATSDFLGGWDEQFF. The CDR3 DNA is TGTGCCACCAGTGATTTTTTGGGGGGGTGGGACGAGCAGTTCTTC.

The CDR3, as DNA: TGTGCCTGGAATCCGAACACCGGGGAGCTGTTTTTT. Translation: CAWNPNTGELFF. The chain links TRBV30 to TRBJ2-2; D not certain. V shed 4 bases and J shed 0 bases, with 3 bases lying between them. The germline V gene has CDR1 GTSNPN and CDR2 SVGIG (reference sequence). This CDR3 is built from 12 residues.

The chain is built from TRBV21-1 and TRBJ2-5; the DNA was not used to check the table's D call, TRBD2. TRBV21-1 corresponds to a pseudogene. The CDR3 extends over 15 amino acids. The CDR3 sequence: CASSKLVHCQETQYF. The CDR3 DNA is TGTGCCAGCAGCAAATTAGTGCACTGCCAAGAGACCCAGTACTTC.

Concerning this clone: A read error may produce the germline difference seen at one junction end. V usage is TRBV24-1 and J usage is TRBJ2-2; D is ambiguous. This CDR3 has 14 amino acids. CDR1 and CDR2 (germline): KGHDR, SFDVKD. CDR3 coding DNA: TGTGCCACCAGTGATTTAGGAGACACTGGGGAGCTGTTTTTT. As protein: CATSDLGDTGELFF.

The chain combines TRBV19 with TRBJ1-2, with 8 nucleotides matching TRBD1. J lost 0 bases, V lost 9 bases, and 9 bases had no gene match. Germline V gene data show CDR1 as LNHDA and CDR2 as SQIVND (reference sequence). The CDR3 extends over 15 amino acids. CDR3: CASIQGGTSNYGYTF. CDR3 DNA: TGTGCCAGCATACAGGGGGGAACCTCTAACTATGGCTACACCTTC.

The CDR3 coding sequence is TGTGCCAGCAGTTCGCCGCGGAATGATCGCACAGATACGCAGTATTTT. It encodes CASSSPRNDRTDTQYF. V gene TRBV27 combines with J gene TRBJ2-3; no firm D call. The CDR3 sequence is 16 residues long. V shed 4 bases and J shed 1 base, with 15 bases lying between them. Germline CDR1 MNHEY, CDR2 SMNVEV (reference sequence).

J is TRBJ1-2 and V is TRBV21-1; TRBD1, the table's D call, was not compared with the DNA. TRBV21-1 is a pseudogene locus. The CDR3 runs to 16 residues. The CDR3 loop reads CASSRRPTGRNYGYTF. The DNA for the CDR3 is TGTGCCAGCAGCAGACGGCCGACAGGGCGTAACTATGGCTACACCTTC.